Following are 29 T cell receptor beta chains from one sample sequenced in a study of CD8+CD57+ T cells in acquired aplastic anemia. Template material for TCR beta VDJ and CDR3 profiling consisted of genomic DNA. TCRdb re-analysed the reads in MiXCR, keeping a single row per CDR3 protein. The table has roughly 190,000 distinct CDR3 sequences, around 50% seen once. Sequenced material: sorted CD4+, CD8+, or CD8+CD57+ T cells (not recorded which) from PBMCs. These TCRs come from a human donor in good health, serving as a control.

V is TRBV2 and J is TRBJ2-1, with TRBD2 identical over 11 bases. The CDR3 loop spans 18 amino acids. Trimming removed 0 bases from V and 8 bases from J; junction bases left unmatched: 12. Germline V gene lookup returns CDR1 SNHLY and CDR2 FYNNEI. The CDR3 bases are TGTGCCAGCAGTGAAGCGCCGGGGGTAGCGGGGGGGCCCGATGAGCAGTTCTTC. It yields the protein CASSEAPGVAGGPDEQFF.

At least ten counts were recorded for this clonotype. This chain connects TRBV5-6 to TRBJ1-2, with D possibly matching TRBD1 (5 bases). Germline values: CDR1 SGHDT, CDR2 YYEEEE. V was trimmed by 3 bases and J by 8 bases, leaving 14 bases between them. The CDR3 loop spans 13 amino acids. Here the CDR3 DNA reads TGTGCCAGCAGCTCCAATCAGGGAAGGGGCTACACCTTC. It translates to CASSSNQGRGYTF.

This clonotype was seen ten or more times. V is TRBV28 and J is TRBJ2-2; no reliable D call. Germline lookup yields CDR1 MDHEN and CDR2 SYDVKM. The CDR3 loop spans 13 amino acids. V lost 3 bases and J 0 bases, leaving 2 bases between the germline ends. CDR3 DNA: TGTGCCAGCAGTTTCTCGAACACCGGGGAGCTGTTTTTT. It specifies CASSFSNTGELFF.

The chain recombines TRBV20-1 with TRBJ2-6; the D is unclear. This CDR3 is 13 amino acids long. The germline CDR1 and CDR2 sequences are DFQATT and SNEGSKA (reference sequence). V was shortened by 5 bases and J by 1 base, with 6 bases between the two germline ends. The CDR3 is CSALKSGANVLTF. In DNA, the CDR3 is TGCAGTGCTCTCAAATCTGGGGCCAACGTCCTGACTTTC.

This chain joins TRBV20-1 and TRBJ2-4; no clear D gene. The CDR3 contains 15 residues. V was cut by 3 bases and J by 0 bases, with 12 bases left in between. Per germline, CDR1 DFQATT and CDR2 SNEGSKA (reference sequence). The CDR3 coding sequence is TGCAGTGCTAGGTGGGCCACACTAGCCAAAAACATTCAGTACTTC. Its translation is CSARWATLAKNIQYF.

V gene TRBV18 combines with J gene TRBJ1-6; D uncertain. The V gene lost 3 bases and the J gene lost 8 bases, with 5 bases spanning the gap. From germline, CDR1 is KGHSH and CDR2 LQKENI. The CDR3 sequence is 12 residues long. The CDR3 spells CASSPDDSPLHF. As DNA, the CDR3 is TGTGCCAGCTCACCTGATGATTCACCCCTCCACTTT.

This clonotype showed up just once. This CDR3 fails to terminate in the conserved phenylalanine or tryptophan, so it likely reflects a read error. The CDR3 DNA sequence: TGTAGTGCTAGACAGGGCTTACTCTATGGCTACACCCTC. As protein: CSARQGLLYGYTL. This chain uses TRBV20-1 with TRBJ1-2, with 7 bases identical to TRBD1. The CDR3 is 13 amino acids. Germline CDR1 and CDR2: DFQATT and SNEGSKA (reference sequence).

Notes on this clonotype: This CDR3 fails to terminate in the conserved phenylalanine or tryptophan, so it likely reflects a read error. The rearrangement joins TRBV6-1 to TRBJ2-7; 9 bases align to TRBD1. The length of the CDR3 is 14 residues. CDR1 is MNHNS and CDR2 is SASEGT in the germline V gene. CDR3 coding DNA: TGTACCAGCAGAGAACAGGGGGCGAGCTACGAGCAGTACCTC. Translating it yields CTSREQGASYEQYL.

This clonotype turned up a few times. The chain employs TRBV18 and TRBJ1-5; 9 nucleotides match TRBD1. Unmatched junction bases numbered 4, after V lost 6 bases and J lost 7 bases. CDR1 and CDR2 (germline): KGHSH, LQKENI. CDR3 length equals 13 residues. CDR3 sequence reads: CASSTGGEQPQHF. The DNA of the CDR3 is TGTGCCAGCTCCACAGGGGGCGAGCAGCCCCAGCATTTT.

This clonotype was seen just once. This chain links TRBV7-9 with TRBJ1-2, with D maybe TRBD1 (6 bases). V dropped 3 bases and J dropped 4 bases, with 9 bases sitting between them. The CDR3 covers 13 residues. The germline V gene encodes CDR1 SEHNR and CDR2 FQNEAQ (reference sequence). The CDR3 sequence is CASSFTGLYGYTF. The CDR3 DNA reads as TGTGCCAGCAGCTTTACAGGGCTCTATGGCTACACCTTC. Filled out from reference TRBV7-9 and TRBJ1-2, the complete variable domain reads DTGVSQNPRHKITKRGQNVTFRCDPISEHNRLYWYRQTLGQGPEFLTYFQNEAQLEKSRLLSDRFSAERPKGSFSTLEIQRTEQGDSAMYLCASSFTGLYGYTFGSGTRLTVV.

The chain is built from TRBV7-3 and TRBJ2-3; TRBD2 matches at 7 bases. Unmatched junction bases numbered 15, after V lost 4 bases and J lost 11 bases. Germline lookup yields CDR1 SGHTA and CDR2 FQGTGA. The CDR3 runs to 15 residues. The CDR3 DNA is TGTGCCAGCAGCTCGCAGGGAGCATGGGGGGGTGAGCAGTATTTT. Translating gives CASSSQGAWGGEQYF.

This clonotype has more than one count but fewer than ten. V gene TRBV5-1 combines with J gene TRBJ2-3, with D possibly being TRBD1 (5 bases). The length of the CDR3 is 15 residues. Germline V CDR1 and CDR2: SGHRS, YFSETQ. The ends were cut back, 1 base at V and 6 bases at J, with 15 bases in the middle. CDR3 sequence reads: CASSLMTAQWDTQYF. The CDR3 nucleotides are TGCGCCAGCAGCTTGATGACAGCCCAGTGGGATACGCAGTATTTT.

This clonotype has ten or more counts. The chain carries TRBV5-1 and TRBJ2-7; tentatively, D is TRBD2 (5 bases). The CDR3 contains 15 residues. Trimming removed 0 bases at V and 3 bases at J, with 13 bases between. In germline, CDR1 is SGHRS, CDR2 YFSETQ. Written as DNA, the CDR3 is TGCGCCAGCAGCTTGGGGCCGGGGAGCAGCTACGAGCAGTACTTC. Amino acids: CASSLGPGSSYEQYF.

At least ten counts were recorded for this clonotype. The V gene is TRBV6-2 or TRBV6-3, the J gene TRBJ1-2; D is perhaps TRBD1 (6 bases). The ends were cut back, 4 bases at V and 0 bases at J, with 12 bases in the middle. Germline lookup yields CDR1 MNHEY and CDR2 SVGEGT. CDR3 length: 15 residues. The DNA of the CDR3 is TGTGCCAGCAGTTCCTGGGACATAGCTAACTATGGCTACACCTTC. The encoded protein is CASSSWDIANYGYTF.

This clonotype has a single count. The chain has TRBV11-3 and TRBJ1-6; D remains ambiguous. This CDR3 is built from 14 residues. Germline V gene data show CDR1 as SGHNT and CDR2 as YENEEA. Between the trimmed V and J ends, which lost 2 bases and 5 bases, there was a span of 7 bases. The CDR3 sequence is CASSLSPDNSPLHF. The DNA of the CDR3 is TGTGCCAGCAGCTTAAGTCCCGATAATTCACCCCTCCACTTT.

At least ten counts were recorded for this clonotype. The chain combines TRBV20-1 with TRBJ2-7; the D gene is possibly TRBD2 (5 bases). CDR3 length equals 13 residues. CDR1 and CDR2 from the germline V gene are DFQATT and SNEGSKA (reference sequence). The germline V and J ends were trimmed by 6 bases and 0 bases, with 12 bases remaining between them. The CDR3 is CSARGPDSYEQYF. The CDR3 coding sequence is TGCAGTGCACGCGGGCCGGACTCCTACGAGCAGTACTTC.

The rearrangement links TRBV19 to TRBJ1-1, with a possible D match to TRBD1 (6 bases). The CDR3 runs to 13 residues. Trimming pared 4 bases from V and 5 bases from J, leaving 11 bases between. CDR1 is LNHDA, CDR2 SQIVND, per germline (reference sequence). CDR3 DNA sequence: TGTGCCAGTAGTACGCGGGGGCGGACTGAAGCTTTCTTT. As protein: CASSTRGRTEAFF.

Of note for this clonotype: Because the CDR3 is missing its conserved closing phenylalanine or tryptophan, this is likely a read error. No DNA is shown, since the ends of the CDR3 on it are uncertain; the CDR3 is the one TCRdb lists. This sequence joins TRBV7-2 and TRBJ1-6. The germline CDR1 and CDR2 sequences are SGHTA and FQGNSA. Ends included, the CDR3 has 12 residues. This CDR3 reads CASSSRAQPSSY.

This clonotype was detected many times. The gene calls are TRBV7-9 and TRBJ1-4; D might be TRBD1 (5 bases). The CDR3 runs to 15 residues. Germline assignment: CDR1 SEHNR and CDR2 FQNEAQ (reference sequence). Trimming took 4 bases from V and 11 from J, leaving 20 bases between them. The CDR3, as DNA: TGTGCCAGCAGCTCCCAGGGAGAGGTGGCGGGGAAACTGTTTTTT. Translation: CASSSQGEVAGKLFF.

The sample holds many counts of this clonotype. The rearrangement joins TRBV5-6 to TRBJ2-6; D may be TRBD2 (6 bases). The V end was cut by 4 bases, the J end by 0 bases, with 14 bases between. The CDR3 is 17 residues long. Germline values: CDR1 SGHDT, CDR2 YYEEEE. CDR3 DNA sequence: TGTGCCAGCAGCCCTAAGGGACTTCCCTCTGGGGCCAACGTCCTGACTTTC. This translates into CASSPKGLPSGANVLTF.

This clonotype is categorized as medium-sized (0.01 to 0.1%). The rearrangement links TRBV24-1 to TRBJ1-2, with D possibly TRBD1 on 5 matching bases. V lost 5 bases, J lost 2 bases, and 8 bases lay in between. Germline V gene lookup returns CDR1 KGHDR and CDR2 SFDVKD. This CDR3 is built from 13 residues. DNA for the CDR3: TGTGCCACCAGTGCGGGGACCAACTATGGCTACACCTTC. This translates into CATSAGTNYGYTF.

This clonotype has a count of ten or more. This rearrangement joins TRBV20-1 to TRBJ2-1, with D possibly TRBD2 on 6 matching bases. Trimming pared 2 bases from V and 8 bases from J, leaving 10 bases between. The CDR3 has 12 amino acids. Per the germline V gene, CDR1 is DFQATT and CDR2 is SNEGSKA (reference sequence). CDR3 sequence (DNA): TGCAGTGCTAGATGGAGGGGTCATGAGCAGTTCTTC. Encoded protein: CSARWRGHEQFF.

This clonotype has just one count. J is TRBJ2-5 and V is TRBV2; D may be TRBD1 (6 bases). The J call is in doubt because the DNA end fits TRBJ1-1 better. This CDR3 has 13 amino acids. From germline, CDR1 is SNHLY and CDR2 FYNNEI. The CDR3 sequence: CASSAQGSTEAFF. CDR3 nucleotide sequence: TGTGCCAGCAGTGCGCAGGGGAGCACTGAAGCTTTCTTT.

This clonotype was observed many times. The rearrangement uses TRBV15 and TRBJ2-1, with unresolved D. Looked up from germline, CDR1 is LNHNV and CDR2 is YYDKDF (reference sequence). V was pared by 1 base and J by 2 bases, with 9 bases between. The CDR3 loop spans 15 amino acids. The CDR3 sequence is CATSRARMAYNEQFF. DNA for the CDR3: TGTGCCACCAGCAGAGCCCGCATGGCCTACAATGAGCAGTTCTTC.

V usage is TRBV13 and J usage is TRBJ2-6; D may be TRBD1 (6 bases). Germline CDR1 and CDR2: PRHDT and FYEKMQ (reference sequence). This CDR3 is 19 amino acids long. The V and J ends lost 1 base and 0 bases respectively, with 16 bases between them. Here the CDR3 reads CASSLEGAGAYSGANVLTF. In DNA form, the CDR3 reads TGTGCCAGCAGCTTAGAAGGGGCAGGGGCCTACTCTGGGGCCAACGTCCTGACTTTC.

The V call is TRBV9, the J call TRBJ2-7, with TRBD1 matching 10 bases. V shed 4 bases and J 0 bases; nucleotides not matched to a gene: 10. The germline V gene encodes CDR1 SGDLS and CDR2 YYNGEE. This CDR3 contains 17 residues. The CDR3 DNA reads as TGTGCCAGCAGCACCAGTCCCGGGACAGGGGTCTCCTACGAGCAGTACTTC. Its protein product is CASSTSPGTGVSYEQYF.

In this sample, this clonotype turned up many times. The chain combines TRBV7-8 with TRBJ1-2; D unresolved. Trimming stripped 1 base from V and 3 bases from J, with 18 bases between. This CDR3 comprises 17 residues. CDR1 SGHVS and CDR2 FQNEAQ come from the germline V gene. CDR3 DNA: TGTGCCAGCAGCTTAGAGAGAGCGGGAACTCGAGACTATGGCTACACCTTC. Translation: CASSLERAGTRDYGYTF.

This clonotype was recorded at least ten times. For the CDR3, the DNA is TGCAGTGCCCCCATGCCACAGGGGACCGAGCAGTACTTC. Its protein product is CSAPMPQGTEQYF. The chain uses TRBV20-1 and TRBJ2-7, with TRBD1 matching over 7 bases. This CDR3 spans 13 amino acids. The V gene end was trimmed by 6 bases and the J gene end by 6 bases; junction bases not matched to a gene: 11. Germline V gives CDR1 DFQATT, CDR2 SNEGSKA (reference sequence).

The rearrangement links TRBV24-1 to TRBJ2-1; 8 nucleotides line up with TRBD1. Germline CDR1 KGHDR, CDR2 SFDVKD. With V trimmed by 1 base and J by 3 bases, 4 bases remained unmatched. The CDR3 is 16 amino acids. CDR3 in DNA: TGTGCCACCAGTGATTTACGGGACAGGCTCTACAATGAGCAGTTCTTC. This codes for CATSDLRDRLYNEQFF.